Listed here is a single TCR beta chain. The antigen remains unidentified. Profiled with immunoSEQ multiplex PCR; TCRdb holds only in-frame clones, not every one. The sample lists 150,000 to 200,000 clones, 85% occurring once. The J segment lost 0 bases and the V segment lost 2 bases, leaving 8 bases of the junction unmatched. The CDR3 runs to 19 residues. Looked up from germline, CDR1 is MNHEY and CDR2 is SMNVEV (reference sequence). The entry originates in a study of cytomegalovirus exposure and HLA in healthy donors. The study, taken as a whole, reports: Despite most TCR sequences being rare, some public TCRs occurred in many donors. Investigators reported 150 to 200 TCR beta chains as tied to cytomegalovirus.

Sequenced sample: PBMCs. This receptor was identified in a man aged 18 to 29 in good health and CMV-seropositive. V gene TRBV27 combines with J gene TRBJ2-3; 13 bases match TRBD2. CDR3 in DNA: TGTGCCAGCAGTTTACTCGGACTAGCGGGGGACGCTAGCACAGATACGCAGTATTTT. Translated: CASSLLGLAGDASTDTQYF.